This T cell receptor beta chain is from a study of shared clonotypes between healthy human individuals. About the study: The donor group consisted of two women and three men, aged 18 to 49. CD4 naive and CD4 memory each took three plates per donor, while CD8 naive took two and CD8 memory one.

Whole-study findings and limits: Shared across a few donors were about 4.8% of the naive CD4 clonotypes. Generation probabilities were higher for clonotypes shared across all four sorted-subset donors than for unshared ones.

Concerning this clone: No antigen is known for it.

The repertoire was sequenced with immunoSEQ multiplex PCR; TCRdb's copy has only in-frame clones and lacks some. The table lists about 2 million clones, just under 95% of them singletons. The V gene end was trimmed by 5 bases and the J gene end by 5 bases; junction bases not matched to a gene: 9. The germline CDR1 and CDR2 sequences are LGHNT and FRNRAP. This CDR3 comprises 15 residues. Selected positively for CCR7 and CD45RO-negative, naive CD8 cells excluded terminally differentiated effector memory CD45RA+ cells. The V gene is TRBV12-5, the J gene TRBJ2-1; TRBD1 matches 7 bases. The specimen sequenced was naive CD8+ T cells sorted from blood. The source of this sequence is a man aged 18 to 29 in good health. DNA of the CDR3: TGTGCTAGTGGTACCCGGTGGACAGGAGACAATGAGCAGTTCTTC. This gives the protein CASGTRWTGDNEQFF. Full variable domain (missing parts from reference TRBV12-5 and TRBJ2-1): DARVTQTPRHKVTEMGQEVTMRCQPILGHNTVFWYRQTMMQGLELLAYFRNRAPLDDSGMPKDRFSAEMPDATLATLKIQPSEPRDSAVYFCASGTRWTGDNEQFFGPGTRLTVL.